The 21 T cell receptor beta chains presented below share a single source sample, sequenced in a study of control samples from healthy donors and cancer patients. Libraries were prepared by immunoSEQ multiplex PCR; TCRdb keeps only in-frame clonotypes and omits some of them. The table lists 110,000 to 150,000 clones, 75% to 90% of them singletons. The specimen was blood. Receptors were obtained from a man aged 30 to 39 in good health.

This clone showed up just once. This rearrangement joins TRBV6-2 or TRBV6-3 to TRBJ1-1, with D tentatively TRBD1 (6 bases). CDR1 and CDR2 from the germline V gene are MNHEY and SVGEGT. CDR3 length: 17 residues. The V end was cut by 2 bases, the J end by 7 bases, with 23 bases between. CDR3 nucleotides: TGTGCCAGCAGTTACCCCCTACAGGGTGCTAAGGTCGTTGAAGCTTTCTTT. Amino acid sequence: CASSYPLQGAKVVEAFF.

Notes on this clone: The same CDR3 is also encoded by other DNA sequences in this sample. This rearrangement joins TRBV7-2 to TRBJ1-2, with a possible D match to TRBD1 (6 bases). CDR3 length: 16 amino acids. Trimming took 2 bases from V and 1 from J, leaving 14 bases between them. The germline V gene has CDR1 SGHTA and CDR2 FQGNSA. CDR3 DNA: TGTGCCAGCAGCTTATCGGGGGGGCGCAGTAACTATGGCTACACCTTC. Its translation: CASSLSGGRSNYGYTF.

For the CDR3, the DNA is TGTGCCAGCAGTGAATTCGGATACGAGCAGTACTTC. This gives the protein CASSEFGYEQYF. The chain uses TRBV6-1 and TRBJ2-7; D gene ambiguous. CDR3 size: 12 residues. Germline CDR1 is MNHNS and CDR2 is SASEGT. V was cut by 2 bases and J by 4 bases, with 6 bases left in between.

V gene TRBV4-2 combines with J gene TRBJ2-5, with D possibly TRBD2 on 5 matching bases. Germline CDR1 is LGHNA and CDR2 is YNFKEQ. V lost 1 base and J 2 bases, leaving 11 bases between the germline ends. The CDR3 is 15 residues long. The CDR3 DNA follows: TGTGCCAGCAGCCAAGGGACGCCGGGGCAAGAGACCCAGTACTTC. Translation: CASSQGTPGQETQYF.

The V call is TRBV14, the J call TRBJ1-5, with D perhaps matching TRBD1 (5 bases). Between the trimmed V and J ends, which lost 2 bases and 12 bases, there was a span of 14 bases. Germline CDR1 and CDR2: SGHDN and FVKESK. The CDR3 totals 13 residues. As DNA, the CDR3 is TGTGCCAGCAGCCAACAGGAGGCAGGGATCCAGCATTTT. Its translation is CASSQQEAGIQHF.

The rearrangement uses TRBV6-5 and TRBJ2-3; D unclear. This CDR3 comprises 14 residues. CDR1 is MNHEY, CDR2 SVGAGI, per germline. The V end lost 5 bases, the J end lost 2 bases, and 11 bases lay between the germline ends. CDR3: CASSRTGTTDTQYF. As DNA, the CDR3 is TGTGCCAGCAGTCGGACCGGAACCACAGATACGCAGTATTTT.

The chain links TRBV7-3 to TRBJ2-5; D could derive from TRBD1 or TRBD2 (6 bases each). The germline CDR1 and CDR2 sequences are SGHTA and FQGTGA. This CDR3 region has 14 residues. V was cut by 5 bases and J by 2 bases, with 12 bases left in between. The DNA of the CDR3 is TGTGCCAGCAGCATAGGGGGGTCTCAAGAGACCCAGTACTTC. It encodes CASSIGGSQETQYF.

The rearrangement joins TRBV9 to TRBJ2-7, with D unclear. The V and J ends lost 2 bases and 0 bases respectively, with 3 bases between them. This CDR3 has 12 amino acids. Germline V gene data show CDR1 as SGDLS and CDR2 as YYNGEE. The CDR3 coding sequence is TGTGCCAGCAGCGTCCACTCCTACGAGCAGTACTTC. Translating gives CASSVHSYEQYF.

The gene calls are TRBV3-1 (or the pseudogene TRBV3-2) and TRBJ2-3; 12 nucleotides match TRBD2. With V trimmed by 4 bases and J by 3 bases, 5 bases remained unmatched. Germline CDR1 reads LGHDT; CDR2 reads YNNKEL (reference sequence). This CDR3 comprises 16 residues. The CDR3: CASSLRTSGITDTQYF. In DNA, the CDR3 is TGTGCCAGCAGCCTTCGGACTAGCGGGATAACAGATACGCAGTATTTT.

The chain carries TRBV4-1 and TRBJ2-1, with 7 positions matching TRBD2. The ends lost 6 bases at V and 4 bases at J; junction bases unmatched: 6. CDR3 size: 14 residues. The germline V gene has CDR1 MGHRA and CDR2 YSYEKL. This CDR3 reads CASRTERGYNEQFF. CDR3 bases: TGCGCCAGCAGAACCGAGCGGGGATACAATGAGCAGTTCTTC.

This chain uses TRBV9 with TRBJ2-5; D is uncertain. The germline V and J ends were trimmed by 0 bases and 4 bases, with 7 bases remaining between them. There are 13 residues in the CDR3. Germline CDR1 is SGDLS and CDR2 is YYNGEE. CDR3 DNA: TGTGCCAGCAGCGTAGCATGGGGAGAGACCCAGTACTTC. It encodes CASSVAWGETQYF.

The chain employs TRBV5-4 and TRBJ2-7; weak D call: TRBD1 (5 bases). The CDR3 covers 13 residues. V was shortened by 5 bases and J by 1 base, with 10 bases between the two germline ends. Germline V gene data show CDR1 as SGHNT and CDR2 as YYREEE (reference sequence). Written as DNA, the CDR3 is TGTGCCAGCAGAGGTGGGGCATCCTACGAGCAGTACTTC. This translates into CASRGGASYEQYF. The full variable domain, in which reference TRBV5-4 and TRBJ2-7 provide the parts outside the CDR3, is ETGVTQSPTHLIKTRGQQVTLRCSSQSGHNTVSWYQQALGQGPQFIFQYYREEENGRGNFPPRFSGLQFPNYSSELNVNALELDDSALYLCASRGGASYEQYFGPGTRLTVT.

This rearrangement joins TRBV12-3 or TRBV12-4 to TRBJ2-1, with D unclear. The V end was cut by 1 base, the J end by 8 bases, with 9 bases between. The CDR3 spans 13 residues. The CDR3 loop is CASSLVQAHEQFF. For the CDR3, the DNA is TGTGCCAGCAGTTTAGTCCAGGCCCATGAGCAGTTCTTC.

This chain links TRBV2 with TRBJ1-1; unclear D gene. The CDR3 covers 12 residues. Germline CDR1 and CDR2: SNHLY and FYNNEI. V was shortened by 6 bases and J by 6 bases, with 11 bases between the two germline ends. CDR3 loop: CASSNWVAEAFF. CDR3 nucleotide sequence: TGTGCCAGCAGCAACTGGGTAGCTGAAGCTTTCTTT. Based on the CDR3 plus reference TRBV2 and TRBJ1-1, the full variable domain is EPEVTQTPSHQVTQMGQEVILRCVPISNHLYFYWYRQILGQKVEFLVSFYNNEISEKSEIFDDQFSVERPDGSNFTLKIRSTKLEDSAMYFCASSNWVAEAFFGQGTRLTVV.

This clone was observed once. The chain links TRBV7-2 to TRBJ1-1; a possible D gene is TRBD1 (6 bases). Germline V lookup: CDR1 SGHTA, CDR2 FQGNSA. CDR3 length: 15 residues. Deletions cut 4 bases from V and 8 bases from J, with 20 bases between. The DNA of the CDR3 is TGTGCCAGCAGCTGGGGACAAACCCGAGTGAGCGAAGCTTTCTTT. It is translated as CASSWGQTRVSEAFF.

This sequence joins TRBV25-1 and TRBJ2-7; the match to TRBD1 covers 8 bases. Trimming took 4 bases from V and 1 from J; bases not matched to a gene: 6. The CDR3 spans 15 residues. The germline gives CDR1 MGHDK, CDR2 SYGVNS. The CDR3 spells CASSGDRGRSYEQYF. Written as DNA, the CDR3 is TGTGCCAGCAGTGGCGACAGGGGTCGATCCTACGAGCAGTACTTC.

J is TRBJ2-5 and V is TRBV7-8, with 8 bases that match TRBD1. V lost 4 bases, J lost 4 bases, and 11 bases stayed unmatched. The length of the CDR3 is 16 residues. Germline CDR1 SGHVS, CDR2 FQNEAQ. The CDR3 loop is CASSSAGGRGRETQYF. CDR3 DNA sequence: TGTGCCAGCAGCTCGGCCGGAGGCAGGGGGCGAGAGACCCAGTACTTC.

This chain connects TRBV6-5 to TRBJ2-1; no definite D call. CDR1 is MNHEY, CDR2 SVGAGI, per germline. This CDR3 contains 14 residues. V lost 7 bases to trimming and J lost 2 bases, with 12 bases between them. CDR3 nucleotides: TGTGCCAGCACCCCGTCTGGGGCCTACAATGAGCAGTTCTTC. Its translation is CASTPSGAYNEQFF.

The gene calls are TRBV6-4 and TRBJ1-1, with D possibly matching TRBD1 (6 bases). This CDR3 is 14 amino acids long. Trimming pared 6 bases from V and 3 bases from J, leaving 14 bases between. Germline V gene sequence: CDR1 MRHNA, CDR2 SNTAGT. CDR3 sequence reads: CASRKQGSYTEAFF. Here the CDR3 DNA reads TGTGCCAGCAGAAAACAGGGATCGTACACTGAAGCTTTCTTT.

This chain connects TRBV7-3 to TRBJ2-7; D gene unclear. The CDR3 length is 15 residues. V shed 5 bases and J shed 3 bases, with 17 bases lying between them. CDR1 is SGHTA, CDR2 FQGTGA, per germline. The DNA for the CDR3 is TGTGCCAGCAGCCCCAGGACCCCCCGTATCTACGAGCAGTACTTC. Residues: CASSPRTPRIYEQYF.

The chain combines TRBV6-2 or TRBV6-3 with TRBJ2-1; TRBD2 matches 10 bases. V shed 3 bases, J shed 0 bases, and the junction held 11 bases outside the gene matches. The germline V gene encodes CDR1 MNHEY and CDR2 SVGEGT. There are 19 residues in the CDR3. The DNA for the CDR3 is TGTGCCAGCAGTTATCCTCGGGCTAGCGGGGGTAACTCCTACAATGAGCAGTTCTTC. Translation gives CASSYPRASGGNSYNEQFF.